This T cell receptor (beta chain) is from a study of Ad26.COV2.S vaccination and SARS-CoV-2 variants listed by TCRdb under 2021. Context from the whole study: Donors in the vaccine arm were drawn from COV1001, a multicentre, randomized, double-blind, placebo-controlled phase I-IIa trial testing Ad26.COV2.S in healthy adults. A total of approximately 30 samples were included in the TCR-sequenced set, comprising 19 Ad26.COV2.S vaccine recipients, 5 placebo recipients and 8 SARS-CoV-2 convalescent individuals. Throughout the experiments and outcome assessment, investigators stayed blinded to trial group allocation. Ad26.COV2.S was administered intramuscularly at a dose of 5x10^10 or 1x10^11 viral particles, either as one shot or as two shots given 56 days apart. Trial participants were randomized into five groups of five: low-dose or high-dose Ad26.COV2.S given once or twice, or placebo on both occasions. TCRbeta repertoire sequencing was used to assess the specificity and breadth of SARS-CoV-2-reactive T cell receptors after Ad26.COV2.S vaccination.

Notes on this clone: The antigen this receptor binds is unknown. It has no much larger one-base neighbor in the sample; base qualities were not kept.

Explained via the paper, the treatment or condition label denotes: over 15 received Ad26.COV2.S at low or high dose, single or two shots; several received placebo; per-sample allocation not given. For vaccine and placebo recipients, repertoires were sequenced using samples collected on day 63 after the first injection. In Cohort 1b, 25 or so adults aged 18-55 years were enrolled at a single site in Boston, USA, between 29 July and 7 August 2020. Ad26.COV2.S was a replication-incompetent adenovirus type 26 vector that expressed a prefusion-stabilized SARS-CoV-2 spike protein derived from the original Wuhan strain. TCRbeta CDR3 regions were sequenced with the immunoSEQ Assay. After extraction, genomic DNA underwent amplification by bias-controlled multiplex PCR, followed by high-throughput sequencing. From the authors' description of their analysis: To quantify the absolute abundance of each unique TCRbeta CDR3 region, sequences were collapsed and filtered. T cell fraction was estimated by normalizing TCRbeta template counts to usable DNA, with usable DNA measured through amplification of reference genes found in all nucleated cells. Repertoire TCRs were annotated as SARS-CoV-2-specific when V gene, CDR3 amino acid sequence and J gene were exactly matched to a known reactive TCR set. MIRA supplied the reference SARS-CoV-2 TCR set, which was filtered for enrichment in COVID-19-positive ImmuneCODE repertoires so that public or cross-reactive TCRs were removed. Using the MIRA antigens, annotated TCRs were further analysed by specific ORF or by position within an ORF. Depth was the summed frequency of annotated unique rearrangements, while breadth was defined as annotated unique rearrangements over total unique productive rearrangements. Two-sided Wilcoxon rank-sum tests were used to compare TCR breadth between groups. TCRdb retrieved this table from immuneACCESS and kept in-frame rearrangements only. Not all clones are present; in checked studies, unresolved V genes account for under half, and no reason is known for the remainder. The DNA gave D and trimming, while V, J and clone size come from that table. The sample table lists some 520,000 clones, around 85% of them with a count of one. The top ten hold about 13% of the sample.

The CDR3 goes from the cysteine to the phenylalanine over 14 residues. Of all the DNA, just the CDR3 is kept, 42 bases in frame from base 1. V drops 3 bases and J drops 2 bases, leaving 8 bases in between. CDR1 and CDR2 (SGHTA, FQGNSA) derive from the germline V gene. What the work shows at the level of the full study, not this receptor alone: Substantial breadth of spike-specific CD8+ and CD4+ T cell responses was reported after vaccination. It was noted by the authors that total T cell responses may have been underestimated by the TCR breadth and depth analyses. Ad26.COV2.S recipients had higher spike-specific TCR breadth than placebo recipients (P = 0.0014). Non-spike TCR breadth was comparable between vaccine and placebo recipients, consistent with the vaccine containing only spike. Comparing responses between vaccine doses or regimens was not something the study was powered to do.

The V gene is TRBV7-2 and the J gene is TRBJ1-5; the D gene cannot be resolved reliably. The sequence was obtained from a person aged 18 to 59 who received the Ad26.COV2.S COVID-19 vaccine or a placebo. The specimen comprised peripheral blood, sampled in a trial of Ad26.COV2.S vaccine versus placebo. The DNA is TGTGCCAGCAGCTTCGGGAAGGGCAATCAGCCCCAGCATTTT. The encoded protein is CASSFGKGNQPQHF. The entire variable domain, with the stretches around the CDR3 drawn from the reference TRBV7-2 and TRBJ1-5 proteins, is GAGVSQSPSNKVTEKGKDVELRCDPISGHTALYWYRQSLGQGLEFLIYFQGNSAPDKSGLPSDRFSAERTGGSVSTLTIQRTQQEDSAVYLCASSFGKGNQPQHFGDGTRLSIL.